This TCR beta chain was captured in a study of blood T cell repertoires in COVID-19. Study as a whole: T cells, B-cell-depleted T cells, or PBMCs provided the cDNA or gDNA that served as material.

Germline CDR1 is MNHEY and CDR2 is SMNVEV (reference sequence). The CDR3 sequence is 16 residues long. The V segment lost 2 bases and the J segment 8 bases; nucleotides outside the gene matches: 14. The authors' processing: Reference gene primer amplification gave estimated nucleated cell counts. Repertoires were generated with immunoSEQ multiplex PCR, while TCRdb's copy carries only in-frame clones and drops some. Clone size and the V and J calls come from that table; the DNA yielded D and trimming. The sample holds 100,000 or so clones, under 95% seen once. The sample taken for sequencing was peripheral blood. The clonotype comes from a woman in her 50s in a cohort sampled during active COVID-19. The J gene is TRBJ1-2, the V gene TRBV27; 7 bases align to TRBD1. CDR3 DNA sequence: TGTGCCAGCAGTTTAAGTCCAGGGGGGCATGTGAGAGGCTACACCTTC. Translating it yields CASSLSPGGHVRGYTF.